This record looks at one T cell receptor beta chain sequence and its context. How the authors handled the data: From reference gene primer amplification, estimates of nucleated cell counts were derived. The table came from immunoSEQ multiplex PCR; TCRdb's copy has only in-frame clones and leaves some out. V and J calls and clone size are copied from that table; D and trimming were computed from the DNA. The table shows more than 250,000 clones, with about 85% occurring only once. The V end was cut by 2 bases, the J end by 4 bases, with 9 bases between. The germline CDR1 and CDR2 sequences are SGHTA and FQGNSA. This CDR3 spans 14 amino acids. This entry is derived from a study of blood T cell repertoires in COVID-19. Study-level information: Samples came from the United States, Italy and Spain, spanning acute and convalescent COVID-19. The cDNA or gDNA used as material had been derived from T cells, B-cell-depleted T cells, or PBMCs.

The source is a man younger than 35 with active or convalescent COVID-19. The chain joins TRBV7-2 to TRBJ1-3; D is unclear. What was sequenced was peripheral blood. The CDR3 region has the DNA TGTGCCAGCAGCTTATCGGGGTCAGGAAACACCATATATTTT. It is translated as CASSLSGSGNTIYF.